This TCR beta chain was captured in a study of cytomegalovirus exposure and HLA in healthy donors. PCR primers comprised 60 Vbeta and 13 Jbeta primers. Repertoires were generated with immunoSEQ multiplex PCR, while TCRdb's copy carries only in-frame clones and drops some. The sample has 170,000 or so clones; roughly four fifths are singletons. The germline CDR1 and CDR2 sequences are LNHNV and YYDKDF (reference sequence). This CDR3 has 14 residues. The J segment lost 6 bases and the V segment lost 3 bases, leaving 5 bases of the junction unmatched. The V and J genes are TRBV15 and TRBJ2-7; 10 bases map to TRBD1. This sequence originates from a male donor in good health and CMV-seronegative. The source material was PBMCs. Written as DNA, the CDR3 is TGTGCCACCAGCAGCCGGGACAGGGGATTCGAGCAGTACTTC. This gives the protein CATSSRDRGFEQYF.